This TCR beta chain came from a study of OX40 agonist ivuxolimab in advanced cancers. Study-wide context: The study enrolled dose-escalation patients with hepatocellular carcinoma, melanoma, renal cell or head and neck cancer. Partial responses occurred in three patients (one hepatocellular carcinoma, two cutaneous melanoma).

With regard to this clone: The antigen is unknown.

The study's findings and limits: Partial responders dosed at 0.1-3.0 mg/kg displayed clonal expansion ranking among the lowest.

Germline V gives CDR1 LGHNA, CDR2 YNFKEQ. V was pared by 4 bases and J by 0 bases, with 7 bases of the junction left unmatched. The CDR3 totals 16 residues. TCRdb keeps only in-frame clones here, not all; method: immunoSEQ multiplex PCR. The sample includes about 69,000 clones, over 75% of them seen just once. The chain couples TRBV4-2 to TRBJ2-7; TRBD1 matches at 9 bases. Here the sequenced sample was CD4+ or CD8+ T cells sorted from blood, taken in a trial of the OX40 agonist ivuxolimab. The TCR originated in an adult with an advanced solid tumor such as melanoma, head and neck, liver or kidney cancer. The CDR3 bases are TGTGCCAGCAGCCCTCCGGGGACAGGGCCCTCCTACGAGCAGTACTTC. Translated: CASSPPGTGPSYEQYF.